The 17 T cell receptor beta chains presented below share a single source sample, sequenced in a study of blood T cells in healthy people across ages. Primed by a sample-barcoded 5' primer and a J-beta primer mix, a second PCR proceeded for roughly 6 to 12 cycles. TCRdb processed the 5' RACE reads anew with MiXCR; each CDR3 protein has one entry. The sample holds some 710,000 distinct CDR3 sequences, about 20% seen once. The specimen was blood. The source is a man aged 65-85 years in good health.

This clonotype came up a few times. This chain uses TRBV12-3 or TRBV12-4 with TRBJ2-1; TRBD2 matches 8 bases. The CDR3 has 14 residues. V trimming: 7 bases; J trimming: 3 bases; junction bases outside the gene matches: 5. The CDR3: CASILSGSYNEQFF. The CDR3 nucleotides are TGTGCCAGCATTCTCAGCGGGAGCTACAATGAGCAGTTCTTC.

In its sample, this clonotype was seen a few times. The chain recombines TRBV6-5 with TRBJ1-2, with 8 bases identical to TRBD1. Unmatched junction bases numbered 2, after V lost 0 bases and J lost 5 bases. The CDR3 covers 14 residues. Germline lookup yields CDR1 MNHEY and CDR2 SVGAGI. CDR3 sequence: CASSYSTGVYGYTF. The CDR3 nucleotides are TGTGCCAGCAGTTACTCGACAGGGGTATATGGCTACACCTTC.

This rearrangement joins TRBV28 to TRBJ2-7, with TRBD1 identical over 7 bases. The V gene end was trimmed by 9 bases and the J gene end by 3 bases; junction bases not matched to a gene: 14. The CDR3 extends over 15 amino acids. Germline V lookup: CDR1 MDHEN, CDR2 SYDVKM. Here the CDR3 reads CASSPGVAGGYEQYF. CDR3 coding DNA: TGTGCCAGTTCCCCCGGGGTGGCAGGGGGCTACGAGCAGTACTTC.

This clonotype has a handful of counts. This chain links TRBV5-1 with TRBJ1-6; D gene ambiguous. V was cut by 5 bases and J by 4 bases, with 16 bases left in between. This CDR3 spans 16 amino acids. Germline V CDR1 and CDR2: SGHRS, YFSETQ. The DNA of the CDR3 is TGCGCCAGCAGTCCGACGGGGATAGGATATAATTCACCCCTCCACTTT. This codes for CASSPTGIGYNSPLHF.

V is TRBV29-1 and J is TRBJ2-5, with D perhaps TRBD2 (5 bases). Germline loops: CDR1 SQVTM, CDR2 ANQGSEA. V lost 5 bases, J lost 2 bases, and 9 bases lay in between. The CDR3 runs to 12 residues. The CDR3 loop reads CSVTPGQETQYF. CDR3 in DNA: TGCAGCGTTACACCGGGACAAGAGACCCAGTACTTC.

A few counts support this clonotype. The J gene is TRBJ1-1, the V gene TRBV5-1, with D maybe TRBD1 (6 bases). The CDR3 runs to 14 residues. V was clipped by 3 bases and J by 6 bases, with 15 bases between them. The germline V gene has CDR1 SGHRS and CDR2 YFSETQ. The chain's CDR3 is CASSWGAGGSEAFF. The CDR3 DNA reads TGCGCCAGCAGCTGGGGGGCAGGCGGGTCTGAAGCTTTCTTT.

The CDR3, as DNA: TGTGCCTGGAGTGTACAAGGAGGAAGCAATCAGCCCCAGCATTTT. Amino acids: CAWSVQGGSNQPQHF. This chain connects TRBV30 to TRBJ1-5; D is undetermined. This CDR3 comprises 15 residues. V shed 0 bases and J shed 1 base, with 10 bases lying between them. CDR1 and CDR2 (germline): GTSNPN, SVGIG (reference sequence).

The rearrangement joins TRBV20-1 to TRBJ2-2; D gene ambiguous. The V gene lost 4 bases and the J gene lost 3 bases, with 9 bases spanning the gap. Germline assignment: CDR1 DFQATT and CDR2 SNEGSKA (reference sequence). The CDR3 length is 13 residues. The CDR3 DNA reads TGCAGTGCTACCCGGGTGGACACCGGGGAGCTGTTTTTT. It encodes CSATRVDTGELFF.

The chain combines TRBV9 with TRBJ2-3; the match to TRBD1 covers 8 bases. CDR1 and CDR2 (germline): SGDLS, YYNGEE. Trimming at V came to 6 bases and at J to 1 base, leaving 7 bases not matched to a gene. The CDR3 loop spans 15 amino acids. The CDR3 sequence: CASTDRGRGTDTQYF. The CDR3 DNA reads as TGTGCCAGCACCGACAGGGGCCGCGGCACAGATACGCAGTATTTT.

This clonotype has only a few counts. This chain's CDR3 is CSAGQLNTEAFF. Here the CDR3 DNA reads TGCAGCGCGGGACAGTTGAACACTGAAGCTTTCTTT. The rearrangement joins TRBV29-1 to TRBJ1-1, with TRBD1 matching over 7 bases. Trimming at V came to 7 bases and at J to 0 bases, leaving 2 bases not matched to a gene. Germline V lookup: CDR1 SQVTM, CDR2 ANQGSEA. The CDR3 totals 12 residues.

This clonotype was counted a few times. CDR3 loop: CATSEQSGIGLGYEQYV. The DNA for the CDR3 is TGTGCCACCAGTGAACAGAGCGGGATCGGTCTTGGGTACGAGCAGTACGTC. The rearrangement joins TRBV24-1 to TRBJ2-7, with TRBD2 identical over 7 bases. This CDR3 is built from 17 residues. Looked up from germline, CDR1 is KGHDR and CDR2 is SFDVKD. V lost 4 bases, J lost 4 bases, and 15 bases stayed unmatched.

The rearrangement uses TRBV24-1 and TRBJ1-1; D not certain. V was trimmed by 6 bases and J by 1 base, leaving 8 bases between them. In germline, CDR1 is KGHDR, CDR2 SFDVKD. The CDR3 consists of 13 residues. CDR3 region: CATSRTGNTEAFF. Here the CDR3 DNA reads TGTGCCACCAGTCGGACGGGGAACACTGAAGCTTTCTTT.

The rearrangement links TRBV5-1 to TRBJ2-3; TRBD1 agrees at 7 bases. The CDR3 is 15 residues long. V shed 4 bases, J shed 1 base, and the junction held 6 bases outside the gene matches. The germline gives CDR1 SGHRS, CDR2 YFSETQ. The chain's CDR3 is CASSLPGQRTDTQYF. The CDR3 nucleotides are TGCGCCAGCAGCCTGCCGGGACAGCGCACAGATACGCAGTATTTT.

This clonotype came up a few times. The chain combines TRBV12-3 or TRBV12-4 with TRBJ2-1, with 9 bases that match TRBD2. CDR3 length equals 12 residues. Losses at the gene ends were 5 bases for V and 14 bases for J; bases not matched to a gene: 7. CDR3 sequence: CASSPERGVEFF. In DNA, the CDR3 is TGTGCCAGCAGTCCAGAGCGGGGGGTCGAGTTCTTC.

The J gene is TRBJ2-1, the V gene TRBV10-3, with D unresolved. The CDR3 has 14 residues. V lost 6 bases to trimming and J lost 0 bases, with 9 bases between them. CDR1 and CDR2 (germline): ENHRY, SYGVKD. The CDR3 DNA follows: TGTGCCATCAGGGCAGCCAGCTCCTACAATGAGCAGTTCTTC. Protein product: CAIRAASSYNEQFF.

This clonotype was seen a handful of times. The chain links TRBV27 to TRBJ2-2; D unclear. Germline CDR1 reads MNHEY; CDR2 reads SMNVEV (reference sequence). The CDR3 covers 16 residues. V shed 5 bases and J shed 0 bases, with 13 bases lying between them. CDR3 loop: CASSARWSANTGELFF. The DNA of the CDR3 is TGTGCCAGCAGTGCCCGGTGGTCAGCGAACACCGGGGAGCTGTTTTTT.

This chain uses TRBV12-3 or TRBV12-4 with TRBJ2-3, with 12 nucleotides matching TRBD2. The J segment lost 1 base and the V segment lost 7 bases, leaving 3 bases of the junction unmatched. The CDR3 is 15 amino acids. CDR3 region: CASTRTSGGTDTQYF. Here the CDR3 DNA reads TGTGCCAGCACGAGGACTAGCGGGGGCACAGATACGCAGTATTTT.